The 21 T cell receptor beta chains below all came from one sample that was sequenced in a study of blood T cell repertoires in COVID-19. Sequencing used immunoSEQ multiplex PCR; TCRdb keeps in-frame clones, though not all of them. The data hold roughly 300,000 clones, with around 82% observed a single time. Material for sequencing was peripheral blood. The source is a woman aged 45 to 65 who had recovered from COVID-19.

This chain connects TRBV7-9 to TRBJ1-2, with D hard to call. The CDR3 is made up of 13 amino acids. The germline CDR1 and CDR2 sequences are SEHNR and FQNEAQ (reference sequence). V gave up 4 bases and J gave up 4 bases, with 10 bases separating them. This CDR3 is CASSSSGGYGYTF. The DNA for the CDR3 is TGTGCCAGCAGCTCGAGTGGAGGCTATGGCTACACCTTC. Based on the CDR3 plus reference TRBV7-9 and TRBJ1-2, the full variable domain is DTGVSQNPRHKITKRGQNVTFRCDPISEHNRLYWYRQTLGQGPEFLTYFQNEAQLEKSRLLSDRFSAERPKGSFSTLEIQRTEQGDSAMYLCASSSSGGYGYTFGSGTRLTVV.

V and J are TRBV6-2 or TRBV6-3 and TRBJ2-7; TRBD1 is a possible D gene (6 bases). The V gene's germline CDR1 is MNHEY and CDR2 SVGEGT. This CDR3 has 14 residues. With 0 bases removed from V and 6 bases from J, the gap between germline ends came to 12 bases. This CDR3 reads CASSYSIQGSEQYF. The CDR3 nucleotides read TGTGCCAGCAGTTACTCGATACAGGGTTCCGAGCAGTACTTC.

Concerning this clone: One junction end disagrees with the germline gene, perhaps due to a read error. This chain joins TRBV28 and TRBJ1-4; 8 bases line up with TRBD1. The CDR3 contains 15 residues. Germline V gene lookup returns CDR1 MDHEN and CDR2 SYDVKM. DNA for the CDR3: TGTGCCACCAGTAGAGGAGACAGGGGTAATGAAAAACTGTTTTTT. Its translation is CATSRGDRGNEKLFF.

This chain links TRBV24-1 with TRBJ1-2; 9 bases are shared with TRBD1. The germline V gene encodes CDR1 KGHDR and CDR2 SFDVKD. V was clipped by 2 bases and J by 2 bases; unmatched bases: 5. This CDR3 spans 16 amino acids. CDR3 loop: CATSDSRQGGNYGYTF. The CDR3 nucleotides read TGTGCCACCAGTGATTCCCGACAGGGGGGGAACTATGGCTACACCTTC.

This clone was seen only once. The rearrangement uses TRBV30 and TRBJ1-2; TRBD1 matches at 7 bases. CDR1 and CDR2 (germline): GTSNPN, SVGIG (reference sequence). This CDR3 spans 14 amino acids. V lost 4 bases and J lost 0; bases outside the gene matches: 5. The CDR3 region is CAWTTGLTNYGYTF. In DNA, the CDR3 is TGTGCCTGGACGACAGGGCTGACTAACTATGGCTACACCTTC.

The chain links TRBV11-2 to TRBJ2-1, with D unresolved. V gave up 1 base and J gave up 9 bases, with 10 bases separating them. This CDR3 comprises 13 residues. Looked up from germline, CDR1 is SGHAT and CDR2 is FQNNGV. The CDR3 DNA reads TGTGCCAGCAGCTTAGCCGGAGTCGGTGAGCAGTTCTTC. Its protein is CASSLAGVGEQFF.

J is TRBJ1-1 and V is TRBV6-2 or TRBV6-3, with 11 bases aligning to TRBD1. This CDR3 is 16 amino acids long. The germline gives CDR1 MNHEY, CDR2 SVGEGT. The ends lost 4 bases at V and 4 bases at J; junction bases unmatched: 8. The CDR3 is CASSFQPGQGGTEAFF. The DNA for the CDR3 is TGTGCCAGCAGTTTTCAGCCGGGACAGGGGGGCACTGAAGCTTTCTTT.

The gene calls are TRBV12-3 or TRBV12-4 and TRBJ2-3; D uncertain. V lost 6 bases and J lost 6, with 4 bases in between. The CDR3 consists of 10 residues. The CDR3 nucleotides are TGTGCCAGCAGCATCGATACGCAGTATTTT. This sequence encodes CASSIDTQYF.

The chain carries TRBV6-2 or TRBV6-3 and TRBJ1-1, with unresolved D. V was cut by 5 bases and J by 7 bases, with 8 bases left in between. There are 11 residues in the CDR3. Germline V gene data show CDR1 as MNHEY and CDR2 as SVGEGT. DNA for the CDR3: TGTGCCAGCAGTCGCGGCAGTGAAGCTTTCTTT. This encodes CASSRGSEAFF.

The chain carries TRBV29-1 and TRBJ1-4; no firm D call. Trimming removed 7 bases from V and 5 bases from J, with 8 bases in between. Looked up from germline, CDR1 is SQVTM and CDR2 is ANQGSEA. This CDR3 is 11 amino acids long. CDR3 protein: CSARSNEKLFF. The DNA for the CDR3 is TGCAGCGCTAGGAGCAATGAAAAACTGTTTTTT.

J is TRBJ2-7 and V is TRBV19; no clear D. Germline V gene sequence: CDR1 LNHDA, CDR2 SQIVND (reference sequence). Trimming cost V 6 bases and J 2 bases, with 17 bases left between them. The CDR3 has 15 amino acids. The CDR3 bases are TGTGCCAGTAGCACCCTCTTCCGCGGTCCCTACGAGCAGTACTTC. Its protein is CASSTLFRGPYEQYF.

The V call is TRBV6-2 or TRBV6-3, the J call TRBJ2-7; TRBD2 matches 10 bases. The J segment lost 2 bases and the V segment lost 2 bases, leaving 3 bases of the junction unmatched. CDR3 length equals 15 residues. Germline CDR1 is MNHEY and CDR2 is SVGEGT. This CDR3 is CASSYQSGGAYEQYF. For the CDR3, the DNA is TGTGCCAGCAGTTACCAGAGCGGGGGGGCCTACGAGCAGTACTTC.

This chain uses TRBV30 with TRBJ1-3; perhaps TRBD1 as D (5 bases). The length of the CDR3 is 14 residues. Germline values: CDR1 GTSNPN, CDR2 SVGIG (reference sequence). V gave up 4 bases and J gave up 0 bases, with 10 bases separating them. CDR3 loop: CAWNQDTSGNTIYF. In DNA form, the CDR3 reads TGTGCCTGGAATCAGGACACCTCTGGAAACACCATATATTTT.

V gene TRBV6-2 or TRBV6-3 combines with J gene TRBJ1-3; unclear D gene. Per the germline V gene, CDR1 is MNHEY and CDR2 is SVGEGT. The CDR3 extends over 21 amino acids. The V end was cut by 2 bases, the J end by 0 bases, with 26 bases between. The CDR3 DNA follows: TGTGCCAGCAGTTACACGACCCTTGGGCAAGCCGGAAAGACCTCTGGAAACACCATATATTTT. Amino acids: CASSYTTLGQAGKTSGNTIYF.

The J gene is TRBJ2-6, the V gene TRBV19; 11 bases fit TRBD1. V was pared by 7 bases and J by 0 bases, with 5 bases of the junction left unmatched. CDR3 length: 17 amino acids. Germline CDR1 and CDR2: LNHDA and SQIVND (reference sequence). For the CDR3, the DNA is TGTGCCAGTACGAGGGGACAGGGGGACTCTGGGGCCAACGTCCTGACTTTC. Protein sequence: CASTRGQGDSGANVLTF.

This chain uses TRBV7-3 with TRBJ1-2; weak D call: TRBD1 (6 bases). Trimming stripped 8 bases from V and 7 bases from J, with 11 bases between. The CDR3 is made up of 11 amino acids. From germline, CDR1 is SGHTA and CDR2 FQGTGA. The CDR3 sequence: CASGQGPGYTF. The CDR3 DNA reads as TGTGCCAGCGGGCAGGGGCCTGGCTACACCTTC.

The gene calls are TRBV29-1 and TRBJ1-4; D may be TRBD1 (5 bases). The V end lost 4 bases, the J end lost 0 bases, and 12 bases lay between the germline ends. Germline assignment: CDR1 SQVTM and CDR2 ANQGSEA. The CDR3 extends over 15 amino acids. CDR3 in DNA: TGCAGCGTTGGTTCGCAGGGTGCAACTAATGAAAAACTGTTTTTT. Protein product: CSVGSQGATNEKLFF.

V and J are TRBV4-3 and TRBJ2-1; weak D call: TRBD1 (5 bases). The CDR3 runs to 12 residues. The germline gives CDR1 LGHNA, CDR2 YSLEER. V was clipped by 1 base and J by 11 bases, with 9 bases between them. CDR3 protein: CASSQAMDKQFF. The CDR3 coding sequence is TGCGCCAGCAGCCAAGCTATGGACAAGCAGTTCTTC.

The table lists this clone with a count of one. Other DNA sequences in this sample translate to the same CDR3. The chain is built from TRBV3-1 (or the pseudogene TRBV3-2) and TRBJ2-7, with D hard to call. The V gene's germline CDR1 is LGHDT and CDR2 YNNKEL (reference sequence). The CDR3 is made up of 11 amino acids. Trimming removed 1 base at V and 4 bases at J, with 2 bases between. This chain's CDR3 is CASSQAYEQYF. As DNA, the CDR3 is TGTGCCAGCAGCCAAGCTTACGAGCAGTACTTC.

The rearrangement links TRBV4-1 to TRBJ1-2; possible D gene TRBD1, 5 bases. The CDR3 contains 11 residues. V was trimmed by 1 base and J by 8 bases, leaving 5 bases between them. Per germline, CDR1 MGHRA and CDR2 YSYEKL. CDR3 sequence: CASSQGGGYTF. Here the CDR3 DNA reads TGCGCCAGCAGCCAAGGGGGCGGCTACACCTTC.

This clone was observed a single time. The V gene is TRBV3-1 (or the pseudogene TRBV3-2), the J gene TRBJ2-1; D is unresolved. The V gene's germline CDR1 is LGHDT and CDR2 YNNKEL (reference sequence). The length of the CDR3 is 17 residues. Trimming removed 0 bases from V and 0 bases from J, with 12 bases in between. The CDR3 sequence: CASSQDPRSTSYNEQFF. The CDR3 DNA reads as TGTGCCAGCAGCCAAGATCCCAGGTCCACCTCCTACAATGAGCAGTTCTTC.